This TCR beta chain appears in the sequencing data of a study of identical twins (dated by TCRdb to 2016 to 2018). For context, the study as a whole: To test whether fetal clonotypes persist, the study used deep sequencing on TCR alpha and beta repertoires from monozygotic twins, unrelated adults of various ages, and cord blood. Replicate twin experiments were performed at different times using different library preparation protocols to rule out contamination. Summary of the overall study and its limitations: Fewer insertions were carried by abundant cord blood beta clonotypes, a similar but weaker trend appeared in young adult naive repertoires, and no such trend appeared in memory repertoires. Compared with coincidental sharing between unrelated individuals, out-of-frame TCR alpha sequences shared between twins had an excess of sequences with low generation probability. Because the same donors could not be followed over many years, the conclusions relied on cross-sectional statistical analysis. In monozygotic twins, out-of-frame TCR alpha sharing was systematically underestimated by recombination models, although the models agreed with sharing between unrelated individuals. The excess sharing between twins in beta out-of-frame sequences was weaker because fewer shared sequences reduced the signal-to-noise ratio. Invariant T cells such as MAIT and iNKT could partly confound zero-insertion analyses, though diverse VJ usage argued against this for most clonotypes.

Only healthy Caucasian donors were included. Using Miltenyi CD45RO+ enrichment and human naive T-cell isolation kits, memory (CD45RO+) and naive T cells were isolated from PBMC. For CDR1 and CDR2, the germline V gene (reference sequence) lists SSHAT and FNYEAQ. The CDR3 contains 13 residues, cysteine and phenylalanine counted. Just CDR3 DNA is preserved here, 39 bases in frame from base 1. The library was prepared using 5' RACE. Sequencing instrument: Illumina HiSeq 2000. Template switching added a universal primer binding site, and the final cDNA carried a unique molecular identifier that allowed TCR cDNA molecules to be counted accurately. Specific primers in the conserved constant-segment region were used to synthesize first-strand cDNA for TCR alpha and beta chains. To control for contamination, each cDNA library was double barcoded with a SMART-Mk sample barcode plus Illumina barcodes. TruSeq adapter sequences, together with Illumina sample barcodes, were added in two successive PCR steps. Sequencing of the TCR alpha and beta cDNA libraries was done on the Illumina HiSeq platform using custom primers. Concerning the study's data processing: Unique molecular identifiers were extracted from raw reads with MiGEC, and CDR3 positions were determined with MiXCR. For each individual, recombination models were inferred using an EM algorithm with the repgenHMM and IGoR tools. The analysis of shared clonotypes was done with the tcR package in R, with sharing normalized by the product of cloneset sizes. To study raw recombination without the effects of thymic and clonal selection, out-of-frame nonproductive sequences were analyzed. TCRdb's own reprocessing of the public reads used fastp at Q25 and MiXCR and kept productive beta chains. Every entry covers one CDR3 protein and lists the most common genes and DNA from its rows. In this record, the V and J calls reflect TCRdb's handling and not the investigators' own analysis. The sample profile shows approximately 260,000 distinct CDR3 sequences; over 12% of them were found once. The ten largest make up approximately 8.2% of the sample.

A note on this clonotype: It lacks a known antigen. Compared with germline, one end of the junction differs, possibly owing to a read error.

The receptor comes from a woman between 18 and 29 years old in good health. The sample taken for sequencing was memory (CD45RO+) T cells sorted from blood. This specimen's cell subset or site label, interpreted: CD45RO+ enriched T cells. The chain is assembled from TRBV7-7 and TRBJ2-1; the D segment cannot be called with confidence. CDR3 loop: CASSLERTNEQFF. DNA sequence: TGTGCTAGCAGCTTAGAACGGACCAATGAGCAGTTCTTC.